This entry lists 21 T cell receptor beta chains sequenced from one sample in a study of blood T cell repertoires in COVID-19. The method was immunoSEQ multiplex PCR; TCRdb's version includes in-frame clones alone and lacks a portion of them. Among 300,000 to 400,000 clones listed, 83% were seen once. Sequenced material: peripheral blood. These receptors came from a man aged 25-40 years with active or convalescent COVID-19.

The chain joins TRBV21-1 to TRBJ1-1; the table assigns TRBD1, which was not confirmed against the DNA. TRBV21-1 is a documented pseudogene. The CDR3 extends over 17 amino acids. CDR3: CASSPPRTGVVNTEAFF. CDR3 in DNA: TGTGCCAGCAGCCCGCCGAGGACAGGGGTCGTGAACACTGAAGCTTTCTTT.

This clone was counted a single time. CDR3 amino acids: CASRELAGRYNEQFF. As DNA, the CDR3 is TGTGCCAGTAGGGAACTAGCGGGAAGGTACAATGAGCAGTTCTTC. The chain joins TRBV19 to TRBJ2-1; 10 positions match TRBD2. Germline loops: CDR1 LNHDA, CDR2 SQIVND (reference sequence). The CDR3 extends over 15 amino acids. After removal of 6 bases from V and 4 bases from J, the junction contained 6 bases not matched to a gene.

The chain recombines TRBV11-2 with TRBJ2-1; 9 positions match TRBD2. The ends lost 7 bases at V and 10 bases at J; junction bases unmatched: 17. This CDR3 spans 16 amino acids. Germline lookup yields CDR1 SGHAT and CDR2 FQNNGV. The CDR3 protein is CASTPLISGRKGEQFF. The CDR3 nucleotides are TGTGCCAGCACCCCTCTTATAAGCGGGAGGAAGGGGGAGCAGTTCTTC.

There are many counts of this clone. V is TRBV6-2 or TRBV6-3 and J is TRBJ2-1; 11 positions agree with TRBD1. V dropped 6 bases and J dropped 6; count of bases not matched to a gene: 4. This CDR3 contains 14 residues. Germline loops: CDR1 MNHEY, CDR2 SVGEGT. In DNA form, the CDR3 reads TGTGCCAGCAGCCACGGGACAGGGGGCAATGAGCAGTTCTTC. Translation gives CASSHGTGGNEQFF.

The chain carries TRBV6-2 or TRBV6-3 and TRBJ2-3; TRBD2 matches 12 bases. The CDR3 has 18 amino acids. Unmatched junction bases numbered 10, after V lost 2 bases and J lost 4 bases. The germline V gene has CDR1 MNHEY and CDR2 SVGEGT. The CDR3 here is CASSYGLAGPGEADTQYF. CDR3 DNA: TGTGCCAGCAGTTACGGACTAGCGGGACCGGGGGAGGCAGATACGCAGTATTTT.

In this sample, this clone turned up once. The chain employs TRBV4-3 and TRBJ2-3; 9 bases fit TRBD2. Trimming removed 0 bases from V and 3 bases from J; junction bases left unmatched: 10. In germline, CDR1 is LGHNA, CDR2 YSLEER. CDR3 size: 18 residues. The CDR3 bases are TGCGCCAGCAGCCAAGATCCAGCAGGGCTAGCGGGGACAGATACGCAGTATTTT. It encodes CASSQDPAGLAGTDTQYF.

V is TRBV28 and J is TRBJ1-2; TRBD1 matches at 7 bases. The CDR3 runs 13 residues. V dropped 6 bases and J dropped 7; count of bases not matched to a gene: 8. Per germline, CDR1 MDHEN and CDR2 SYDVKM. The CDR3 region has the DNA TGTGCCAGCAGCGACAGGGAACGAAGTGGCTACACCTTC. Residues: CASSDRERSGYTF.

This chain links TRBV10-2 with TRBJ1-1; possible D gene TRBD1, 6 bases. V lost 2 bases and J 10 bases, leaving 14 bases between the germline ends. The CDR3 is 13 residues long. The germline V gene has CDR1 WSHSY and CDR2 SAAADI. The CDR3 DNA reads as TGCGCCAGCAGTGAGGAACAGGGAAAGGGAGCTTTCTTT. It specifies CASSEEQGKGAFF.

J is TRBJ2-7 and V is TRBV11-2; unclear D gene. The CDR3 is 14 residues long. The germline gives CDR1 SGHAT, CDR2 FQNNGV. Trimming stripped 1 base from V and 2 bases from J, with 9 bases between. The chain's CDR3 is CASSLGSMAYEQYF. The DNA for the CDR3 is TGTGCCAGCAGCTTAGGGAGCATGGCCTACGAGCAGTACTTC. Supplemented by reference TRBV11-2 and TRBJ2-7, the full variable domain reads EAGVAQSPRYKIIEKRQSVAFWCNPISGHATLYWYQQILGQGPKLLIQFQNNGVVDDSQLPKDRFSAERLKGVDSTLKIQPAKLEDSAVYLCASSLGSMAYEQYFGPGTRLTVT.

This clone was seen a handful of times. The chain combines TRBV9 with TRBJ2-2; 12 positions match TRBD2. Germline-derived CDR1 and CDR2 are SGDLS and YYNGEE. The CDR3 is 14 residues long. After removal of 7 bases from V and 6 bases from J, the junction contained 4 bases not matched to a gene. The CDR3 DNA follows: TGTGCCAGCGAGACTAGCGGGAGTCCCGGGGAGCTGTTTTTT. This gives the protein CASETSGSPGELFF.

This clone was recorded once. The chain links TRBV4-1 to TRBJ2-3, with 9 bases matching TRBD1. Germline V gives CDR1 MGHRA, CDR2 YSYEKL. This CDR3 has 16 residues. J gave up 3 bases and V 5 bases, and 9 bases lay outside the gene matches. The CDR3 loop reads CASSDLRDRATDTQYF. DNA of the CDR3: TGCGCCAGCAGCGACCTACGGGACAGGGCTACAGATACGCAGTATTTT.

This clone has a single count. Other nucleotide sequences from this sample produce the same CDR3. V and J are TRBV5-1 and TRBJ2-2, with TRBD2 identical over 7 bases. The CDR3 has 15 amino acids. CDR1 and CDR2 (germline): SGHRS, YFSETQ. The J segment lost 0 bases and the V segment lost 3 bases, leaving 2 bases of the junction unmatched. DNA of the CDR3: TGCGCCAGCAGCTCTGGACTAGCGAACACCGGGGAGCTGTTTTTT. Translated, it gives CASSSGLANTGELFF.

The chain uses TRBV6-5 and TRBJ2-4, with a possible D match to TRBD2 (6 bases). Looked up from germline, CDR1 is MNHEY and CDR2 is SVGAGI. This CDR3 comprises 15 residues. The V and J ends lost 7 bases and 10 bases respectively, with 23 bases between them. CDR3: CASTSRARKGLIQYF. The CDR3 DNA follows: TGTGCCAGCACTAGCCGGGCAAGGAAGGGACTGATTCAGTACTTC.

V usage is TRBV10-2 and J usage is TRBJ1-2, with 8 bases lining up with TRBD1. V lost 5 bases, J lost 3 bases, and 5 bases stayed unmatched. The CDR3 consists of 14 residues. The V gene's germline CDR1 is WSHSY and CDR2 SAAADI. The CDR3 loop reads CASSPMTGDYGYTF. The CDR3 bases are TGCGCCAGCAGTCCCATGACAGGGGACTATGGCTACACCTTC.

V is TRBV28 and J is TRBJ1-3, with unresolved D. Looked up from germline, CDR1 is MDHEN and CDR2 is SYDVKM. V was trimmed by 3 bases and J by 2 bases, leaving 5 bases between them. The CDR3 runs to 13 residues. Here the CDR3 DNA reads TGTGCCAGCAGTTTCTCCCCTGGAAACACCATATATTTT. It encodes CASSFSPGNTIYF.

In DNA, the CDR3 is TGTGCCAGCAGTTACTCACAGGCTGAAGCTTTCTTT. Translating gives CASSYSQAEAFF. The genes are TRBV6-6 and TRBJ1-1, with D maybe TRBD1 (5 bases). V lost 0 bases and J lost 6, with 5 bases in between. This CDR3 is 12 amino acids long. CDR1 and CDR2 from the germline V gene are MNHNY and SVGAGI (reference sequence).

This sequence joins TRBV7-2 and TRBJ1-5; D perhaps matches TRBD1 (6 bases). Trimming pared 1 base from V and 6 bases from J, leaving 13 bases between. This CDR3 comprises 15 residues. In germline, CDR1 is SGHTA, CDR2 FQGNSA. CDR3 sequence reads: CASSLVRGGGQPQHF. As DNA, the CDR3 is TGTGCCAGCAGCTTAGTGAGGGGAGGGGGTCAGCCCCAGCATTTT.

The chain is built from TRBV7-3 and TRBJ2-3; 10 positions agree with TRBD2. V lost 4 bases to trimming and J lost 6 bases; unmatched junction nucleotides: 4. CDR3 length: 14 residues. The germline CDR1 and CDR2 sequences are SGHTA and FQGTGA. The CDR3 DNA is TGTGCCAGCAGCTCTAGCGGGGGTCAGGATACGCAGTATTTT. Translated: CASSSSGGQDTQYF.

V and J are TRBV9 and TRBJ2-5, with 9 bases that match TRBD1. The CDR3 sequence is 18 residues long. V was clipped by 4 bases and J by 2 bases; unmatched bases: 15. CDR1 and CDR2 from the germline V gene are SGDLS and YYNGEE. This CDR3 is CASSPGQGISRAQETQYF. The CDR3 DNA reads TGTGCCAGCAGCCCGGGACAGGGAATATCTAGGGCACAAGAGACCCAGTACTTC.

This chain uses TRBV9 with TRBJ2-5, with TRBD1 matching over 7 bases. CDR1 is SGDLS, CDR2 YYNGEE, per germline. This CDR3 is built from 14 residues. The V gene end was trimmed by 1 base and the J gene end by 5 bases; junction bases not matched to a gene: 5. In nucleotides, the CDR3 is TGTGCCAGCAGCGTAAGGGGGCCAGGGGAGACCCAGTACTTC. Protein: CASSVRGPGETQYF.

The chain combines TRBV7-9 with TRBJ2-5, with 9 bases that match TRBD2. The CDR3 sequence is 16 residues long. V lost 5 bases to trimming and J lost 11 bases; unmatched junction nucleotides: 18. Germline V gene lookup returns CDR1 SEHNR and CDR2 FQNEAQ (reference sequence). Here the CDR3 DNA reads TGTGCCAGCAGCCTGCCGGACCGCGGAAGGCGGGAGGGGCAGTACTTC. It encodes CASSLPDRGRREGQYF.